This paragraph reports one T cell receptor beta chain. This receptor's antigen is unknown. There are no base qualities to consult, and no much larger clone falls within one base. The trial excluded patients who had a history of autoimmune disease or were on systemic immunosuppression. In every dose cohort, peripheral blood was drawn for TCR sequencing at baseline, cycle 4 day 1, and cycle 7 day 1. The samples were drawn from a first-in-human, open-label, multicenter phase I dose-escalation trial of ivuxolimab. Adults with locally advanced or metastatic melanoma, renal cell, hepatocellular, or head and neck squamous cell carcinoma were enrolled in the trial. CD4+ and CD8+ T cells were sorted separately from peripheral blood before TCR sequencing. Between the V and J ends, shortened by 0 bases and 5 bases respectively, the junction contains 17 bases. From cysteine to phenylalanine, the CDR3 is 16 amino acids long. This entry keeps only the CDR3 DNA: 48 bases, framed from base 1. As encoded in the germline V gene (reference sequence), CDR1 is LNHDA while CDR2 is SQIVND.

These data come from a study of OX40 agonist ivuxolimab in advanced cancers. Turning to the overall study: Ivuxolimab, which targeted the costimulatory receptor OX40 (CD134), was an agonistic, fully human IgG2 monoclonal antibody. Peripheral TCRbeta sequencing was intended to test whether TCR sequence diversity was altered and clonal T-cell expansion was caused by ivuxolimab. In the dose-escalation cohort, over 65% of patients were male, and the mean age was approximately 60 years, with a range of about 23 to 90. Intravenous ivuxolimab was administered to patients every 2 weeks at six dose levels: 0.01, 0.1, 0.3, 1.5, 3 and 10 mg/kg. Of the 52 patients in dose escalation, about 19 had hepatocellular carcinoma, approximately 15 had melanoma, 9 had renal cell carcinoma and 9 had head and neck cancer. Patients were allowed to have had prior anti-PD-1, anti-PD-L1 or anti-CTLA-4 therapy, and roughly 40% of the dose-escalation patients had previously received checkpoint inhibitors. Partial responses occurred in three dose-escalation patients: two with cutaneous melanoma and one with hepatocellular carcinoma. The paper describes the monotherapy dose-escalation part (N of about 55 patients) of the phase I trial of ivuxolimab.

The paper's findings and limits, for the study overall: At doses of 0.1 to 3.0 mg/kg, clonal expansion of both CD4+ and CD8+ blood T cells was observed from baseline to week 6. Which antigens the clonally expanded peripheral T cells were specific for was not determined. Partial responders in the 0.1-3.0 mg/kg groups had among the lowest normalized peripheral clonal expansion, especially among CD8+ T cells. After ivuxolimab, more expanded clones were found on average in CD8+ T cells than in CD4+ T cells. Low levels of normalized T-cell clonal expansion were also seen in some nonresponding patients.

Genomic DNA was isolated from the sorted cells so that the TCRbeta CDR3 region could be sequenced. The immunoSEQ Assay was used for sequencing of TCRbeta CDR3 regions. This is the immuneACCESS table as TCRdb keeps it, with only in-frame sequences that have V and J called. A part of the clones is gone; compared with another copy, unresolved V genes explain less than half, and the rest is unexplained. Across this sample there are about 73,000 clones, with approximately 90% seen only once. Of the sample, 9.5% to 13% falls within the top ten clones. The rearranged segments are TRBV19 and TRBJ2-7; the D gene may be TRBD1 or TRBD2, since each aligns over 5 bases. The sequencing used CD4+ or CD8+ T cells sorted from blood, collected in a trial of the OX40 agonist ivuxolimab. The sequence was obtained from an adult with an advanced solid tumor such as melanoma, head and neck, liver or kidney cancer. The DNA reads TGTGCCAGTAGTATAGAGACAGTTCGCGGGCGTGACGAGCAGTACTTC. Translation gives CASSIETVRGRDEQYF.